Listed here are 6 T cell receptor beta chains from one sample, sequenced in a study of T cells in localized non-small cell lung cancer. Repertoires were generated with immunoSEQ multiplex PCR, while TCRdb's copy carries only in-frame clones and drops some. Among 2,000 to 2,500 clones listed, less than 30% were seen once. The specimen comprised normal lung tissue next to the tumor, sampled before any cancer treatment. These receptors originate from a man aged 40 to 75 with stage II squamous cell lung carcinoma.

The chain is built from TRBV19 and TRBJ2-3, with a weak D call TRBD1 (5 bases). The germline V gene has CDR1 LNHDA and CDR2 SQIVND (reference sequence). The CDR3 has 17 amino acids. The V end lost 5 bases, the J end lost 5 bases, and 23 bases lay between the germline ends. The CDR3 DNA sequence: TGTGCCAGTAGTCCCCCGGGCAGGGTATTGGATGGAGATACGCAGTATTTT. It is translated as CASSPPGRVLDGDTQYF.

This clone was detected only a few times. The chain employs TRBV6-8 and TRBJ1-1; D remains ambiguous. Trimming pared 2 bases from V and 6 bases from J, leaving 10 bases between. This CDR3 comprises 13 residues. Germline V CDR1 and CDR2: MNHGY, SAAAGT. The CDR3 DNA is TGTGCCAGCAGTTACGCTGGGCTCGCTGAAGCTTTCTTT. Encoded protein: CASSYAGLAEAFF.

This clone was seen ten or more times. This rearrangement joins TRBV7-8 to TRBJ1-1, with TRBD1 as a possible D gene (5 bases). The germline CDR1 and CDR2 sequences are SGHVS and FQNEAQ. The CDR3 is 13 amino acids. V lost 2 bases and J 1 base, leaving 5 bases between the germline ends. The CDR3 loop is CASSLRGNTEAFF. DNA for the CDR3: TGTGCCAGCAGCTTAAGGGGGAACACTGAAGCTTTCTTT.

The chain joins TRBV11-3 to TRBJ2-2; D remains ambiguous. The CDR3 consists of 16 residues. V shed 3 bases and J shed 0 bases, with 11 bases lying between them. The germline V gene encodes CDR1 SGHNT and CDR2 YENEEA. CDR3 nucleotides: TGTGCCAGCAGCTTGGAAAGTGGACCGAACACCGGGGAGCTGTTTTTT. It specifies CASSLESGPNTGELFF.

The chain uses TRBV28 and TRBJ1-2; D is uncertain. The CDR3 covers 13 residues. Looked up from germline, CDR1 is MDHEN and CDR2 is SYDVKM. The V gene lost 5 bases and the J gene lost 2 bases, with 9 bases spanning the gap. DNA of the CDR3: TGTGCCAGCAGTCCGACGGGGAACTATGGCTACACCTTC. As protein: CASSPTGNYGYTF.

Only a few counts were recorded for this clone. The chain uses TRBV11-3 and TRBJ2-4, with D perhaps TRBD2 (5 bases). Trimming left V 3 bases short and J 0 bases short, with 9 bases between. The CDR3 is 15 residues long. Germline V gene data show CDR1 as SGHNT and CDR2 as YENEEA. The CDR3: CASSLVARAKNIQYF. CDR3 in DNA: TGTGCCAGCAGCTTGGTAGCGAGAGCCAAAAACATTCAGTACTTC. The complete variable domain, with remaining parts taken from reference TRBV11-3 and TRBJ2-4, reads EAGVVQSPRYKIIEKKQPVAFWCNPISGHNTLYWYLQNLGQGPELLIRYENEEAVDDSQLPKDRFSAERLKGVDSTLKIQPAELGDSAVYLCASSLVARAKNIQYFGAGTRLSVL.